One sample yielded the 18 T cell receptor beta chains listed below, sequenced in a study of blood T cell repertoires in COVID-19 (dated by TCRdb to between 2020 and 2021). Preparation of the library involved the immunoSEQ multiplex PCR assay. TCRdb limited this immuneACCESS table to in-frame rearrangements with V and J called. A share of clones is missing; checked studies link under half to unresolved V genes, and the rest is unexplained. This sample is represented by about 220,000 clones; around 82% of them were singletons. The ten largest account for more than 2.5% of the sample. The sample was peripheral blood. These receptor sequences come from a woman in her 30s who had recovered from COVID-19.

This sequence joins TRBV6-1 and TRBJ1-2, with 11 positions matching TRBD1. The germline V gene encodes CDR1 MNHNS and CDR2 SASEGT. There are 16 residues in the CDR3. The ends lost 2 bases at V and 4 bases at J; junction bases unmatched: 6. The CDR3 nucleotides are TGTGCCAGCAGTGAAAGGACAGGGGGCGGCTTCTATGGCTACACCTTC. Protein: CASSERTGGGFYGYTF.

The chain uses TRBV5-1 and TRBJ2-1, with TRBD2 matching 8 bases. CDR1 SGHRS and CDR2 YFSETQ come from the germline V gene. CDR3 length: 15 residues. V lost 1 base and J lost 1; bases outside the gene matches: 1. The CDR3 region is CASSLIAGSYNEQFF. The CDR3 DNA sequence: TGCGCCAGCAGCTTGATAGCGGGATCCTACAATGAGCAGTTCTTC.

The chain employs TRBV5-5 and TRBJ1-5, with D unresolved. Trimming took off 0 bases at V and 6 bases at J, with 16 bases between the two ends. The germline V gene encodes CDR1 SGHKS and CDR2 YYEKEE (reference sequence). This CDR3 comprises 16 residues. As DNA, the CDR3 is TGTGCCAGCAGCTTGGCCGGGTCAGCTGGCACTCAGCCCCAGCATTTT. Translation: CASSLAGSAGTQPQHF.

This chain joins TRBV5-4 and TRBJ1-1; weak D call: TRBD1 (5 bases). V lost 7 bases and J 1 base, leaving 17 bases between the germline ends. From germline, CDR1 is SGHNT and CDR2 YYREEE (reference sequence). This CDR3 spans 15 amino acids. CDR3 protein: CASSSGGGANTEAFF. As DNA, the CDR3 is TGTGCCAGCTCCTCTGGAGGCGGGGCGAACACTGAAGCTTTCTTT.

A single count supports this clone. The rearrangement links TRBV5-6 to TRBJ2-5, with D perhaps matching TRBD2 (5 bases). Trimming shortened V by 4 bases and J by 4 bases, and 14 bases separated the two germline ends. Germline loops: CDR1 SGHDT, CDR2 YYEEEE. CDR3 length: 14 residues. In nucleotides, the CDR3 is TGTGCCAGCAGCCTTCCCGGGAACCGAGAGACCCAGTACTTC. This codes for CASSLPGNRETQYF.

This chain uses TRBV15 with TRBJ1-1, with 7 bases fitting TRBD1. The CDR3 is 15 amino acids. With 5 bases clipped from V and 2 bases from J, the junction kept 8 bases outside the gene matches. Germline V CDR1 and CDR2: LNHNV, YYDKDF (reference sequence). The CDR3 bases are TGTGCCACCAGCGGTGACAGGGTTGATAACACTGAAGCTTTCTTT. Residues: CATSGDRVDNTEAFF.

The chain couples TRBV4-1 to TRBJ1-1; no clear D. Looked up from germline, CDR1 is MGHRA and CDR2 is YSYEKL. V was shortened by 11 bases and J by 0 bases, with 13 bases between the two germline ends. This CDR3 is built from 13 residues. CDR3 coding DNA: TGCGCCTCCCTTGGGCTTTTGAACACTGAAGCTTTCTTT. This sequence encodes CASLGLLNTEAFF.

The chain recombines TRBV29-1 with TRBJ2-7; 7 positions match TRBD2. The CDR3 sequence is 14 residues long. Germline V lookup: CDR1 SQVTM, CDR2 ANQGSEA. The V segment lost 3 bases and the J segment 2 bases; nucleotides outside the gene matches: 7. The CDR3: CSVEAGGGPYEQYF. In DNA, the CDR3 is TGCAGCGTTGAGGCCGGGGGAGGGCCCTACGAGCAGTACTTC.

This clone was found once. V usage is TRBV28 and J usage is TRBJ1-2, with 9 nucleotides matching TRBD1. The CDR3 consists of 15 residues. V gave up 3 bases and J gave up 5 bases; unmatched junction bases: 7. The germline gives CDR1 MDHEN, CDR2 SYDVKM. The CDR3 loop is CASSLAGTGSYGYTF. The CDR3 nucleotides read TGTGCCAGCAGTTTGGCCGGGACAGGGTCTTATGGCTACACCTTC.

The chain has TRBV30 and TRBJ2-1, with 9 bases fitting TRBD2. Germline CDR1 is GTSNPN and CDR2 is SVGIG (reference sequence). V gave up 0 bases and J gave up 2 bases; unmatched junction bases: 2. This CDR3 has 15 amino acids. CDR3 DNA: TGTGCCTGGAGTGTGGGACTAGCACCCTACAATGAGCAGTTCTTC. The encoded protein is CAWSVGLAPYNEQFF. The whole variable domain, filled in from reference TRBV30 and TRBJ2-1, reads SQTIHQWPATLVQPVGSPLSLECTVEGTSNPNLYWYRQAAGRGLQLLFYSVGIGQISSEVPQNLSASRPQDRQFILSSKKLLLSDSGFYLCAWSVGLAPYNEQFFGPGTRLTVL.

The chain uses TRBV5-4 and TRBJ2-7, with a possible D match to TRBD2 (6 bases). Trimming removed 4 bases from V and 2 bases from J, with 22 bases in between. The germline V gene has CDR1 SGHNT and CDR2 YYREEE (reference sequence). This CDR3 contains 17 residues. CDR3 residues: CASSLQNLYGGAYEQYF. As DNA, the CDR3 is TGTGCCAGCAGCCTACAAAACCTTTATGGCGGGGCCTACGAGCAGTACTTC.

The chain is built from TRBV4-1 and TRBJ2-1; 7 positions agree with TRBD2. The V gene end was trimmed by 8 bases and the J gene end by 2 bases; junction bases not matched to a gene: 6. CDR3 length: 14 residues. Germline V lookup: CDR1 MGHRA, CDR2 YSYEKL. The CDR3 protein is CASDSSGAYNEQFF. The CDR3 region has the DNA TGCGCCAGCGATTCTAGCGGAGCCTACAATGAGCAGTTCTTC.

The V gene is TRBV19, the J gene TRBJ2-7; TRBD2 matches 7 bases. The V and J ends lost 5 bases and 2 bases, in that order; junction bases with no gene match: 9. The V gene's germline CDR1 is LNHDA and CDR2 SQIVND (reference sequence). The CDR3 spans 15 residues. The CDR3 spells CASSSTLANTYEQYF. In DNA form, the CDR3 reads TGTGCCAGTAGTTCCACACTAGCGAACACCTACGAGCAGTACTTC.

This chain connects TRBV18 to TRBJ1-1; D might be TRBD1 (5 bases). The germline CDR1 and CDR2 sequences are KGHSH and LQKENI. The V gene lost 3 bases and the J gene lost 0 bases, with 14 bases spanning the gap. The CDR3 totals 16 residues. CDR3 DNA: TGTGCCAGCTCACCTAATGGGGGACTGTTGAACACTGAAGCTTTCTTT. It codes for CASSPNGGLLNTEAFF.

The chain combines TRBV9 with TRBJ2-7; weak D call: TRBD2 (5 bases). This CDR3 spans 13 amino acids. Germline V gene sequence: CDR1 SGDLS, CDR2 YYNGEE. Between the trimmed V and J ends, which lost 0 bases and 9 bases, there was a span of 13 bases. This chain's CDR3 is CASSVAMEAVQYF. The CDR3 region has the DNA TGTGCCAGCAGCGTAGCTATGGAGGCTGTGCAGTACTTC.

J is TRBJ2-2 and V is TRBV6-1; D may be TRBD2 (6 bases). Germline CDR1 and CDR2: MNHNS and SASEGT. Trimming removed 7 bases at V and 1 base at J, with 13 bases between. The CDR3 is made up of 15 amino acids. In DNA form, the CDR3 reads TGTGCCAGCAAAACGGGGACTCGGAACACCGGGGAGCTGTTTTTT. The encoded protein is CASKTGTRNTGELFF.

This clone was seen just once. The chain couples TRBV7-3 to TRBJ1-1; TRBD1 matches at 7 bases. CDR1 is SGHTA, CDR2 FQGTGA, per germline. The CDR3 is 13 residues long. The ends lost 6 bases at V and 4 bases at J; junction bases unmatched: 5. The CDR3 nucleotides are TGTGCCAGCAGTGTAGGGGGCGGCACTGAAGCTTTCTTT. It specifies CASSVGGGTEAFF.

This rearrangement joins TRBV6-5 to TRBJ1-1; no firm D call. V lost 2 bases and J lost 1, with 2 bases in between. The CDR3 is 12 residues long. Germline values: CDR1 MNHEY, CDR2 SVGAGI. This CDR3 is CASSYRNTEAFF. The DNA for the CDR3 is TGTGCCAGCAGTTACCGGAACACTGAAGCTTTCTTT.